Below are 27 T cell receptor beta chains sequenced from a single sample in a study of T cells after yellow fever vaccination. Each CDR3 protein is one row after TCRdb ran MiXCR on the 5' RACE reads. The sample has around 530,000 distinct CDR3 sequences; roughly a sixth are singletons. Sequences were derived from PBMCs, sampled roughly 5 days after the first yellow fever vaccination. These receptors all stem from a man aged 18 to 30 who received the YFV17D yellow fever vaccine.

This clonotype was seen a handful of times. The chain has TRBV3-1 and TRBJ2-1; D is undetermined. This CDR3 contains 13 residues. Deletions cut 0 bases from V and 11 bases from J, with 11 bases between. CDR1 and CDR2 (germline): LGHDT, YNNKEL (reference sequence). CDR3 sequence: CASSQEVERKQFF. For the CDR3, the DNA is TGTGCCAGCAGCCAAGAGGTAGAACGCAAGCAGTTCTTC.

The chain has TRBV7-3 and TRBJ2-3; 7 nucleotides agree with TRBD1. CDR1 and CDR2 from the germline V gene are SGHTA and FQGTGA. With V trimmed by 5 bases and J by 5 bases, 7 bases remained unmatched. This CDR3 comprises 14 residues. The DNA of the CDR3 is TGTGCCAGCAGCGCCTCAGGGGGTAGAGATACGCAGTATTTT. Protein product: CASSASGGRDTQYF.

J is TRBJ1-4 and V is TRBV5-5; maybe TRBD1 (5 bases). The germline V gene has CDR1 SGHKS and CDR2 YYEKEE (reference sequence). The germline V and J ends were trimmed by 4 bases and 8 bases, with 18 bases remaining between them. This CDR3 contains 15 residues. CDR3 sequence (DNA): TGTGCCAGCAGCCCCGGGACCGTGTTGGGGGAAAAACTGTTTTTT. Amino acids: CASSPGTVLGEKLFF.

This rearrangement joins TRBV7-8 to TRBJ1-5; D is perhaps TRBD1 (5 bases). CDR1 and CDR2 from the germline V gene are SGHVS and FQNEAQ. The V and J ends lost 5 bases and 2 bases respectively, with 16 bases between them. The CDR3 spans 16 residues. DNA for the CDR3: TGTGCCAGCAGCCCGACGACCCTGGGGGGCAATCAGCCCCAGCATTTT. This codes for CASSPTTLGGNQPQHF. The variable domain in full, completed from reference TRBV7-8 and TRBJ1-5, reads GAGVSQSPRYKVAKRGQDVALRCDPISGHVSLFWYQQALGQGPEFLTYFQNEAQLDKSGLPSDRFFAERPEGSVSTLKIQRTQQEDSAVYLCASSPTTLGGNQPQHFGDGTRLSIL.

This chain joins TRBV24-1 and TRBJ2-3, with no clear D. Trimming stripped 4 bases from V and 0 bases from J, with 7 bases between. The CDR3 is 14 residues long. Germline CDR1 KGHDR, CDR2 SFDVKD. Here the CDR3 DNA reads TGTGCCACCAGTGACGCAAAGAGCACAGATACGCAGTATTTT. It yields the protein CATSDAKSTDTQYF.

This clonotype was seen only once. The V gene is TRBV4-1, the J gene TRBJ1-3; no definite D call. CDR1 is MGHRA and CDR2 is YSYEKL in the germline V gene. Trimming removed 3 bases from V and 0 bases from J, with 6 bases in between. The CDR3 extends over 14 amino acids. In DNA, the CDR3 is TGCGCCAGCAGCCAGACAAGCTCTGGAAACACCATATATTTT. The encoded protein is CASSQTSSGNTIYF.

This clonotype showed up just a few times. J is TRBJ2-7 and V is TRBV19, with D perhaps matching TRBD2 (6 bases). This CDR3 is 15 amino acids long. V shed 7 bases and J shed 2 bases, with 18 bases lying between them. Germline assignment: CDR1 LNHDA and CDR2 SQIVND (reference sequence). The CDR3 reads CASTPGGTLTYEQYF. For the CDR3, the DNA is TGTGCCAGTACCCCCGGCGGGACTCTTACCTACGAGCAGTACTTC.

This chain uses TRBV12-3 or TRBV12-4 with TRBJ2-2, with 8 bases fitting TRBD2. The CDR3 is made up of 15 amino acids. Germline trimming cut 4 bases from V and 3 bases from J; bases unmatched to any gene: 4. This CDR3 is CASSWPGLDTGELFF. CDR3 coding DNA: TGTGCCAGCAGTTGGCCGGGACTAGACACCGGGGAGCTGTTTTTT.

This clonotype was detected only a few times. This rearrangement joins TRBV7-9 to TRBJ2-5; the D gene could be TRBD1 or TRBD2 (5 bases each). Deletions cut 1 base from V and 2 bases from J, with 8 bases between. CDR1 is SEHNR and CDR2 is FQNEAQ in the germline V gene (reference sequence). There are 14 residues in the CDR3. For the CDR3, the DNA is TGTGCCAGCAGCTTAGGGGGGTGGCAAGAGACCCAGTACTTC. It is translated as CASSLGGWQETQYF.

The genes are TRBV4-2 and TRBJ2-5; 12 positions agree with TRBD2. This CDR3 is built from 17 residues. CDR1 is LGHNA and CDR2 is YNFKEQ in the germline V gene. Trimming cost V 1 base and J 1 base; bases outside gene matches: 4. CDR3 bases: TGTGCCAGCAGCCAAGCTCTAGCGGGGGGGCCCCAAGAGACCCAGTACTTC. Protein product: CASSQALAGGPQETQYF.

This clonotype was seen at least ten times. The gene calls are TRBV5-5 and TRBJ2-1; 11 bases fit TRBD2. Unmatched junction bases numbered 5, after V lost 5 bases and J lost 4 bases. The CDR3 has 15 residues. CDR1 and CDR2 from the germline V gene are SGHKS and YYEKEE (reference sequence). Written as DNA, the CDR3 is TGTGCCAGCAGTGAGGGACTAGCGGAATACAATGAGCAGTTCTTC. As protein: CASSEGLAEYNEQFF.

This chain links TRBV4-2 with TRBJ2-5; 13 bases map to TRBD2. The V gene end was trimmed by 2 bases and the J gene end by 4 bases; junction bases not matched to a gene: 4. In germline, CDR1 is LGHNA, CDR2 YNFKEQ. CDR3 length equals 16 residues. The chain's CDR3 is CASSQSTSGGSETQYF. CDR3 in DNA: TGTGCCAGCAGCCAATCGACTAGCGGGGGGTCAGAGACCCAGTACTTC.

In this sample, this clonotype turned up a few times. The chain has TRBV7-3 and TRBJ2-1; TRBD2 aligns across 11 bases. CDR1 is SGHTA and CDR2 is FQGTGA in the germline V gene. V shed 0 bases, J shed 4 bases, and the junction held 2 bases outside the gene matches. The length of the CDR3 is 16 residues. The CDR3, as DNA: TGTGCCAGCAGCTTAACCCTAGCGGGGGGTTACAATGAGCAGTTCTTC. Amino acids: CASSLTLAGGYNEQFF. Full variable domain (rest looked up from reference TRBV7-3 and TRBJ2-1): GAGVSQTPSNKVTEKGKYVELRCDPISGHTALYWYRQSLGQGPEFLIYFQGTGAADDSGLPNDRFFAVRPEGSVSTLKIQRTERGDSAVYLCASSLTLAGGYNEQFFGPGTRLTVL.

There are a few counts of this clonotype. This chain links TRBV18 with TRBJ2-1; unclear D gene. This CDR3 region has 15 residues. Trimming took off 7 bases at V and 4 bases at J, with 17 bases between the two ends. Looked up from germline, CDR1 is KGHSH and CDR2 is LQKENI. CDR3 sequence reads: CASFSPDGSYNEQFF. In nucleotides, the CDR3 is TGTGCCAGCTTCTCTCCCGACGGTTCTTACAATGAGCAGTTCTTC.

Here the CDR3 DNA reads TGTGCCAGCAGCCAAGGAGACGGCGGAATTACCCTCCACTTT. Its protein product is CASSQGDGGITLHF. The chain couples TRBV4-2 to TRBJ1-6; D remains ambiguous. V shed 1 base and J shed 14 bases, with 15 bases lying between them. The CDR3 loop spans 14 amino acids. Germline V lookup: CDR1 LGHNA, CDR2 YNFKEQ.

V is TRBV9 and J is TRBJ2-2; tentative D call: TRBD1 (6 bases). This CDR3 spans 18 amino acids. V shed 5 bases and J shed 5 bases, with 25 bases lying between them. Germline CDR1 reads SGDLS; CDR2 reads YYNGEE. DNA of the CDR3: TGTGCCAGCAGGGGGGCGCCGCGAGGCGAGCGCGAAACCGGGGAGCTGTTTTTT. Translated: CASRGAPRGERETGELFF.

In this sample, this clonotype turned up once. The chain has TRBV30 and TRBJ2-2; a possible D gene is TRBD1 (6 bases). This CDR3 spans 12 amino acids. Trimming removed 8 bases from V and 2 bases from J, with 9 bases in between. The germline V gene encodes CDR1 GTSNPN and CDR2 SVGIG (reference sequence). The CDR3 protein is CAQDSNTGELFF. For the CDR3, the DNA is TGTGCCCAGGACAGTAACACCGGGGAGCTGTTTTTT. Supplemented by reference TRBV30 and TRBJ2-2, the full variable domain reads SQTIHQWPATLVQPVGSPLSLECTVEGTSNPNLYWYRQAAGRGLQLLFYSVGIGQISSEVPQNLSASRPQDRQFILSSKKLLLSDSGFYLCAQDSNTGELFFGEGSRLTVL.

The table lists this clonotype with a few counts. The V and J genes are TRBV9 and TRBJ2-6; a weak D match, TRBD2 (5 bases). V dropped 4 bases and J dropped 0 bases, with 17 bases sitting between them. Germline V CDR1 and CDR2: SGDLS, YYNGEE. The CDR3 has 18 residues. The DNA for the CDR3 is TGTGCCAGCAGCATCTCGAGGGTCTCATACTCTGGGGCCAACGTCCTGACTTTC. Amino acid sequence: CASSISRVSYSGANVLTF.

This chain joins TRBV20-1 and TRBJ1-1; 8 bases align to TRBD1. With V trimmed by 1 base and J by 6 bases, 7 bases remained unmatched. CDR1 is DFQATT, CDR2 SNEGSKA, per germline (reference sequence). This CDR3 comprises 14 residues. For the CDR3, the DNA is TGCAGTGCTAGAGCTATCCTACAGGGGGCTGAAGCTTTCTTT. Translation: CSARAILQGAEAFF.

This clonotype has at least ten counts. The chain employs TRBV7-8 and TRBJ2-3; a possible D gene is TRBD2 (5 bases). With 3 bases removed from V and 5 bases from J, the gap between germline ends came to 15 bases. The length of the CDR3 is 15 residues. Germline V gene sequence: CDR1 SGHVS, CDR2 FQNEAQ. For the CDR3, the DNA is TGTGCCAGCAGCTTCCCTGGACTCCTAGAAGATACGCAGTATTTT. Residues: CASSFPGLLEDTQYF.

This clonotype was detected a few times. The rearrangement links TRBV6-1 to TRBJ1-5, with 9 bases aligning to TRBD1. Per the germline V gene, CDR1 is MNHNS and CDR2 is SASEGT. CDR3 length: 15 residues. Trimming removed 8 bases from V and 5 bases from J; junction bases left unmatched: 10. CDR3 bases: TGTGCCAGCCTATCCGGGGACAGGGACCATCAGCCCCAGCATTTT. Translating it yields CASLSGDRDHQPQHF.

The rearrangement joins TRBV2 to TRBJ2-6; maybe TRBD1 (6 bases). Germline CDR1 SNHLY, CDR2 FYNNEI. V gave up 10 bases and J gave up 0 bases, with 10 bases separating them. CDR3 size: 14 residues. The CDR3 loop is CATGAGSGANVLTF. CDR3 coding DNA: TGTGCCACAGGGGCGGGCTCTGGGGCCAACGTCCTGACTTTC.

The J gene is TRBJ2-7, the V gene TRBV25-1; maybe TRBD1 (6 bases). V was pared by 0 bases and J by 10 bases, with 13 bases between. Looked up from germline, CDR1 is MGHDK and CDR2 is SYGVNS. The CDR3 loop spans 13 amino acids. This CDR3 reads CASSEYYQGPQYF. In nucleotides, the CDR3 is TGTGCCAGCAGTGAATATTACCAGGGGCCCCAGTACTTC.

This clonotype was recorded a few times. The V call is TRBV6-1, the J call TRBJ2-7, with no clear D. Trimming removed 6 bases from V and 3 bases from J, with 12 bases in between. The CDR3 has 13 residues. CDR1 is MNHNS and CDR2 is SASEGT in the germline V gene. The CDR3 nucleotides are TGTGCCAGCAGAGGATCAGGAAGCTACGAGCAGTACTTC. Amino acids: CASRGSGSYEQYF.

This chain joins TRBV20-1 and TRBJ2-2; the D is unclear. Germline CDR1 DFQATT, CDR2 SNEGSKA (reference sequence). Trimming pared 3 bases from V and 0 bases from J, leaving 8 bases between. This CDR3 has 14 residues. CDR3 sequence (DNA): TGCAGTGCTAGTCGAAGCCCGAACACCGGGGAGCTGTTTTTT. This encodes CSASRSPNTGELFF.

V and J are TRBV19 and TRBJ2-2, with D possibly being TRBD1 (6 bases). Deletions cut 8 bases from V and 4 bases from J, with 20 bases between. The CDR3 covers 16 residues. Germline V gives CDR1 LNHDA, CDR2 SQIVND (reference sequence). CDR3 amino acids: CASGSRAGVATGELFF. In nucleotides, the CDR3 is TGTGCCAGTGGTTCAAGGGCAGGGGTGGCCACCGGGGAGCTGTTTTTT.

The CDR3: CASSSSGIYEQYV. CDR3 sequence (DNA): TGTGCCAGCAGTTCGTCGGGGATCTACGAGCAGTACGTC. V usage is TRBV28 and J usage is TRBJ2-7, with D possibly matching TRBD2 (5 bases). Trimming pared 4 bases from V and 3 bases from J, leaving 10 bases between. The CDR3 length is 13 residues. CDR1 MDHEN and CDR2 SYDVKM come from the germline V gene.